One and the same sample provided the 8 T cell receptor beta chains below, sequenced in a study of post-analysis software for immune sequencing data. Study-wide results and caveats: Patients showed TRBV5-6, TRBV5-1 and TRBV20-1 among 4 or 5 TRBV segments more frequent than in controls.

TCR beta cDNA libraries included unique molecular identifiers. TCRdb fed the PCR reads into MiXCR, producing one record per CDR3 protein. The sample carries 800,000 to 950,000 distinct CDR3 sequences, 53% recorded once. No cognate antigen is known for these TCRs. Sequencing was performed on blood. The receptors stem from a girl aged 10-17 years with multiple sclerosis.

The CDR3 nucleotides read TGTGCCAGCAGAAACTCCGGGACAGGGATTTACGAGCAGTACTTC. As protein: CASRNSGTGIYEQYF. The chain uses TRBV25-1 and TRBJ2-7; 9 nucleotides line up with TRBD1. V was clipped by 6 bases and J by 4 bases; unmatched bases: 10. Germline V gene sequence: CDR1 MGHDK, CDR2 SYGVNS. The CDR3 is 15 residues long.

The gene calls are TRBV29-1 and TRBJ1-4; D gene ambiguous. Germline values: CDR1 SQVTM, CDR2 ANQGSEA. This CDR3 is built from 12 residues. Between the trimmed V and J ends, which lost 4 bases and 5 bases, there was a span of 8 bases. In DNA form, the CDR3 reads TGCAGCGTTGGATTTACCAATGAAAAACTGTTTTTT. The encoded protein is CSVGFTNEKLFF.

CDR3 sequence: CSARGTQAYEQYF. For the CDR3, the DNA is TGCAGTGCTAGGGGGACCCAAGCCTACGAGCAGTACTTC. This rearrangement joins TRBV20-1 to TRBJ2-7; D possibly uses TRBD1 or TRBD2 (5 bases each). CDR1 and CDR2 (germline): DFQATT, SNEGSKA (reference sequence). V lost 3 bases and J 2 bases, leaving 11 bases between the germline ends. CDR3 length equals 13 residues.

In this sample, this clonotype turned up a few times. This chain links TRBV12-3 or TRBV12-4 with TRBJ1-5, with D perhaps matching TRBD1 (6 bases). The ends were cut back, 3 bases at V and 0 bases at J, with 9 bases in the middle. The length of the CDR3 is 15 residues. CDR3 in DNA: TGTGCCAGCAGTTTCACAGGGCGTAGCAATCAGCCCCAGCATTTT. Its protein is CASSFTGRSNQPQHF.

V is TRBV27 and J is TRBJ1-2; D may be TRBD1 (5 bases). CDR1 and CDR2 from the germline V gene are MNHEY and SMNVEV (reference sequence). The CDR3 totals 16 residues. Trimming took off 5 bases at V and 2 bases at J, with 18 bases between the two ends. This chain's CDR3 is CASSQTGGSGNYGYTF. The CDR3 bases are TGTGCCAGCAGTCAAACTGGGGGGTCCGGAAACTATGGCTACACCTTC.

J is TRBJ2-7 and V is TRBV29-1, with D possibly TRBD2 on 5 matching bases. The V and J ends lost 4 bases and 0 bases respectively, with 16 bases between them. The CDR3 extends over 15 amino acids. Germline assignment: CDR1 SQVTM and CDR2 ANQGSEA. CDR3 protein: CSVGTPGSYSYEQYF. DNA for the CDR3: TGCAGCGTTGGGACGCCGGGGTCCTACTCCTACGAGCAGTACTTC.

This clonotype was recorded a few times. The chain employs TRBV6-6 and TRBJ2-5; D gene ambiguous. The CDR3 is 12 amino acids. Trimming took 6 bases from V and 1 from J, leaving 6 bases between them. The germline gives CDR1 MNHNY, CDR2 SVGAGI (reference sequence). CDR3 bases: TGTGCCAGCAGGGGAACCCAAGAGACCCAGTACTTC. Amino acids: CASRGTQETQYF.

This clonotype was observed a few times. The chain recombines TRBV29-1 with TRBJ2-7, with D unclear. Looked up from germline, CDR1 is SQVTM and CDR2 is ANQGSEA. Trimming shortened V by 4 bases and J by 3 bases, and 10 bases separated the two germline ends. The CDR3 has 12 amino acids. The CDR3 loop is CSVVIPSYEQYF. The CDR3 DNA reads TGCAGCGTTGTAATCCCAAGCTACGAGCAGTACTTC.